These T cell receptor delta chains were read from a single sample in a study of Vδ1+ human thymocytes. TCRdb fed the multiplex PCR reads to CATT. Here the sample spans under 25,000 delta-chain clones, around 28% being singletons. Sequencing was done on a sample of Vdelta1+ gamma-delta thymocytes from the thymus. These receptors were taken from a boy in the first two years of life who had congenital heart surgery. Both conserved end residues are part of each CDR3. D genes are given only for firm matches. Size is omitted from some rows. Given values are once, few, many or a class for expanded clones.

J	size	D	V	DNA	CDR3
TRDJ1	many	NA	TRDV1	TGTGCTCTTGGGGACTTCCGGGGGGCGGACACCGATAAACTCATCTTT	CALGDFRGADTDKLIF
TRDJ1	NA	TRDD3	TRDV1	TGTGCTCTTGGGGAACTCTACGGGGGATACGCGCCCGATAAACTCATCTTT	CALGELYGGYAPDKLIF
TRDJ1	few	TRDD3	TRDV1	TGTGCTCTTGGGGAACCTTCCCTCCCGTCCCTAGCGGGGATACGCGGCGCCCCCGGTAAACTCATCTTT	CALGEPSLPSLAGIRGAPGKLIF
TRDJ1	NA	TRDD3	TRDV1	TGTGCTCTTGGGAAATCCGTACTGGGGGATACGTACACCGATAAACTCATCTTT	CALGKSVLGDTYTDKLIF
TRDJ1	NA	TRDD3	TRDV1	TGTGCTCCTGGGGAACGTCTCCCCTACAGCTGGGGGATCACACACACCGATAAACTCATCTTT	CAPGERLPYSWGITHTDKLIF
TRDJ1	few	TRDD3	TRDV1	TGTGCTCTTGGGGAACTACGATCCCTGGGGGATACTGGACCACCGACAACCGATAAACTCATCTTT	CALGELRSLGDTGPPTTDKLIF
TRDJ1	NA	NA	TRDV1	TGTGCTCTTGGGGAACGGGGCAGCCGTACTGGGCACCCGTACACCGATAAACTCATCTTT	CALGERGSRTGHPYTDKLIF
TRDJ1	NA	TRDD3	TRDV1	TGTGCTCTTGGGGAACTAGCTGTGCCTGGGGGATACGCGAGGCGGACCGATAAACTCATCTTT	CALGELAVPGGYARRTDKLIF
TRDJ1	NA	TRDD3	TRDV1	TGTGCTCTTGGGGAAAGGTCCCGACAGAGACACTGGGGGATACGCGTCACCGATAAACTCATCTTT	CALGERSRQRHWGIRVTDKLIF
TRDJ1	medium-sized	TRDD2	TRDV2	TGTGCCTGTGCCACCTTCCTAACCCCGTACTGGTTGGGATCGGCCGATAAACTCATCTTT	CACATFLTPYWLGSADKLIF
TRDJ1	NA	TRDD3	TRDV1	TGTGCTCTTGGGAACCCCCCCACTGGGGGAAAGAGGTACACCGATAAACTCATCTTT	CALGNPPTGGKRYTDKLIF
TRDJ2	NA	NA	TRDV1	TGTGCTCTTGGGGAACGATTTCCGGGGGGCCTCTCTTTGACAGCACAACTCTTCTTT	CALGERFPGGLSLTAQLFF
TRDJ1	NA	NA	TRDV2	TGTGCCTCTTGGGGGCACACCGATAAACTCATCTTT	CASWGHTDKLIF
TRDJ1	few	TRDD3	TRDV1	TGTGCTCTTGGGGAACTGGCGTCACGAGGACTGGGGGATACTGATCTTTACACCGATAAACTCATCTTT	CALGELASRGLGDTDLYTDKLIF
TRDJ1	NA	NA	TRDV1	TGTGCTCTTGGGGAATGGGCGAGCCCTCTCTGGGAAAGGGGTAAACTCATCTTT	CALGEWASPLWERGKLIF
TRDJ1	few	TRDD3	TRDV1	TGTGCTCTTGGGGAACTAGGGCTTCTCCTTCCTACGCTGGGGGATACGAGCGCTTACACCGATAAACTCATCTTT	CALGELGLLLPTLGDTSAYTDKLIF
TRDJ1	NA	NA	TRDV1	TGTGCTCTTGGGGCCCCTCCATTAAAACCGGGGAGTCAGCTCATCTTT	CALGAPPLKPGSQLIF
TRDJ1	NA	NA	TRDV1	TGTGCTCTTGGGAAACCCCTTCCTCTCTACTGGGGTCCCTACACCGATAAACTCATCTTT	CALGKPLPLYWGPYTDKLIF
TRDJ1	NA	TRDD3	TRDV1	TGTGCTCTTGGGGAACCGGCCTCTACCTACTGGGGGAGTCGTCTCTACACCGATAAACTCATCTTT	CALGEPASTYWGSRLYTDKLIF
TRDJ1	few	TRDD3	TRDV1	TGTGCTCTTGGGGAACTAATGGGCCTGGGGGGATCGAGGTCCACCGATAAACTCATCTTT	CALGELMGLGGSRSTDKLIF
TRDJ1	NA	TRDD3	TRDV1	TGTGCTCTTGGGATGCCCTTCCCCCCTTTACTGGGGGATACGCGAGGACTGCCCGATAAACTCATCTTT	CALGMPFPPLLGDTRGLPDKLIF
TRDJ1	once	NA	TRDV1	TGCGCTCTTGGGTGCACCGATCAACTCATCTTT	CALGCTDQLIF
TRDJ1	medium-sized	TRDD3	TRDV1	TGTGCTCTTGGGGAAGTTTCCTACTCTGGGGGATACGCCGATAAACTCATCTTT	CALGEVSYSGGYADKLIF
TRDJ1	few	TRDD3	TRDV1	TGTGCTCTTGGGGAAAATCGTTACTCGCAGGGGGATACGTACACCGATAAACTCATCTTT	CALGENRYSQGDTYTDKLIF
TRDJ1	NA	TRDD3	TRDV1	TGTGCTCTTGGGGAATCTTCCTACTGGGGGATACTTGGGTACACCGATAAACTCATCTTT	CALGESSYWGILGYTDKLIF
TRDJ1	NA	TRDD3	TRDV1	TGTGCTCTTGGGGAGCCGTCGTCGCCGATGGCACTGGGGGACCCGACAGGGGCCATCGATCAACTCATCTTT	CALGEPSSPMALGDPTGAIDQLIF
TRDJ1	NA	TRDD3	TRDV1	TGTGCTCTTGGGTCCCCGGCCTTCCGGGGGCGACTGGGGGATACGTCCGATAAACTCATCTTT	CALGSPAFRGRLGDTSDKLIF
TRDJ1	few	TRDD3	TRDV1	TGTGCTCTTGGGGCGTCGGGACCTTCCCCAAACTGGGGGATACTCCCAGGGGATAAACTCATCTTT	CALGASGPSPNWGILPGDKLIF
TRDJ1	NA	TRDD3	TRDV1	TGTGCTCTTGGGGAACTCAGATACCCGTGTGGGGTCACTGGGGGACCCCATAAACTCATCTTT	CALGELRYPCGVTGGPHKLIF
TRDJ1	NA	NA	TRDV1	TGTGCTCTTGGGGAACTAAGGTACGATCGGGGGCCTATAAAAGGCGATAAACTCATCTTT	CALGELRYDRGPIKGDKLIF
TRDJ1	few	TRDD3	TRDV1	TGTGCTCTTGGGAACTTCCCGCCTATACTGGGGGATATCCCGTACACCGATAAACTCATCTTT	CALGNFPPILGDIPYTDKLIF
TRDJ1	few	NA	TRDV1	TGTGCTCTTGGGGAACTCCGAAACTGGCAGGATAAACTCATCTTT	CALGELRNWQDKLIF
TRDJ1	NA	TRDD3	TRDV1	TGTGCTCTTGGGGAACTGGGCTTCCGTACTGGGGGATACACCACCGATAAACTCATCTTT	CALGELGFRTGGYTTDKLIF
TRDJ1	few	TRDD2	TRDV1	TGTGCCCTTGGAGACCTTCCTTTCCTTTACACCGATAAACTCATCTTT	CALGDLPFLYTDKLIF
TRDJ1	NA	NA	TRDV1	TGTGCTCTTGGGGAACTCAAGTCTCGTTGGGTCACCTCGGGACACGCCGAGGATAAACTCATCTTT	CALGELKSRWVTSGHAEDKLIF
TRDJ2	few	NA	TRDV1	TGTGCTCTTGGGGACCCCCCATTTCCAACAGCACAACTCTTCTTT	CALGDPPFPTAQLFF
TRDJ1	few	NA	TRDV1	TGTGCTCTTGGGGCCATACGTGCCGATAAACTCATCTTT	CALGAIRADKLIF
TRDJ3	NA	NA	TRDV2	TGTGCCTGTGACACCGTCCTTACGTGGGACACCCGACAGGTGTTTTTC	CACDTVLTWDTRQVFF
TRDJ1	NA	NA	TRDV1	TGTGCTCTTGGGGATAGTCTTCCAACCTATGAAATACTAAAGGTGGTTAAACTCATCTTT	CALGDSLPTYEILKVVKLIF
TRDJ1	few	TRDD3	TRDV1	TGTGCTCTTGGGGAACGGCTCTGGGGATACGTGACCGATAAACTCATCTTT	CALGERLWGYVTDKLIF
TRDJ1	medium-sized	NA	TRDV1	TGTGCTCTTGGGGAACTCCACGCCTACCTATGCCTCACCGATAAACTCATCTTT	CALGELHAYLCLTDKLIF
TRDJ1	NA	TRDD3	TRDV1	TGTGCTCTTGGGGAACCTCTTCCGTACTGGGGGTCGTACACCGATAAACTCATCTTT	CALGEPLPYWGSYTDKLIF
TRDJ1	medium-sized	TRDD3	TRDV1	TGTGCTCTTGGATGGGGGAGCCCCGATAAACTCATCTTT	CALGWGSPDKLIF
TRDJ1	many	NA	TRDV1	TGTGCTCTTGGGCCCCACCGGGTCCTAATGAGTGCCGATAAACTCATCTTT	CALGPHRVLMSADKLIF
TRDJ1	NA	NA	TRDV1	TGTGCTCTTGGGGAAGGGGGGAGGGCCAACACCGATAAACTCATCTTT	CALGEGGRANTDKLIF
TRDJ1	few	TRDD2	TRDV2	TGTGCCTCCGCGTACTTCCTACAAGTCGGGCTGGGGTCTAAACTCATCTTT	CASAYFLQVGLGSKLIF
TRDJ1	NA	TRDD3	TRDV1	TGTGCTCTTGGGATTGGATATTTGGGGGATGGTTACACCGATAAACTCATCTTT	CALGIGYLGDGYTDKLIF
TRDJ1	medium-sized	TRDD2	TRDV1	TGTGCTCTTGGGAAGCCTTCCTACGCTAGCCCAAACACCGATAAACTCATCTTT	CALGKPSYASPNTDKLIF
TRDJ1	few	TRDD3	TRDV1	TGTGCTCTTAGGGATACTATCGGGGGCCCCTACACCGATAAACTCATCTTT	CALRDTIGGPYTDKLIF
TRDJ4	NA	TRDD3	TRDV2	TGTGCCTGTGAACCGTACTGGGGGAGCCCTCTGATCTTT	CACEPYWGSPLIF
TRDJ1	few	TRDD3	TRDV3	TGTGCCTTCGATTGTACGAAGGGAGTACTGGGGGACCCGTACACCGATAAACTCATCTTT	CAFDCTKGVLGDPYTDKLIF
TRDJ1	NA	TRDD2	TRDV1	TGTGCTCTTGGGGGAACCAGCAGCCTTCCTACTGGGCTACACTGGGTGACCCTTTGGGGGACCGATAAACTCATCTTT	CALGGTSSLPTGLHWVTLWGTDKLIF
TRDJ2	NA	TRDD3	TRDV2	TGTGCCAGTGACACCGTCGCGATGGGGGATACGACAGCACAACTCTTCTTT	CASDTVAMGDTTAQLFF
TRDJ1	few	TRDD3	TRDV1	TGTGCTCTTGGGGAACCCCCGTGTCCCCTTCGGAGTGGGGGGATTAGGGAGTACACCGATAAACTCATCTTT	CALGEPPCPLRSGGIREYTDKLIF